The clone carrying this TCR beta chain was counted ten times or more. Using its own MiXCR run on the 5' RACE reads, TCRdb lists one record per CDR3 protein. The sample yields 140,000 to 150,000 distinct CDR3 sequences, under 7% seen once. The sample comes from a study of T cells after yellow fever vaccination. Trimming removed 8 bases at V and 4 bases at J, with 11 bases between. From germline, CDR1 is MNHEY and CDR2 SVGEGT. The CDR3 length is 12 residues. Sequenced here: CD4+ T cells sorted from PBMCs, sampled 10 days after the yellow fever booster vaccination. The receptor comes from a man aged 30 to 39 who received the YFV17D yellow fever vaccine. J is TRBJ1-2 and V is TRBV6-2 or TRBV6-3; D may be TRBD1 (5 bases). CDR3 in DNA: TGTGCCAGCGGCTCGGGGGGCTATGGCTACACCTTC. Its translation: CASGSGGYGYTF.